What follows are 24 T cell receptor beta chains derived from one specimen sequenced in a study of T cells in Graves' hyperthyroidism and ophthalmopathy. From RNA transcripts, TCR beta CDR3 regions were amplified. Primed by the HTBI set, a first-round RT-PCR was run on the TCR CDR3. TCRdb re-analysed the multiplex PCR reads in MiXCR, keeping a single row per CDR3 protein. This sample has about 25,000 distinct CDR3 sequences; 45% to 55% occur once, and the top ten carry around 23%. Sequencing was done on a sample of blood. The receptor source for this set is a woman aged 40 to 49 with Graves' hyperthyroidism that later progressed to Graves' ophthalmopathy.

On this clonotype itself: A much larger clone lies a single base off, so this may be a read error. The chain couples TRBV3-1 to TRBJ2-7; D remains unclear. The CDR3 length is 12 residues. Germline assignment: CDR1 LGHDT and CDR2 YNNKEL (reference sequence). The CDR3, as DNA: TGTGCCTGCAGCCAAGTCGACTGCGAGCAGTACTTC. Its translation: CACSQVDCEQYF.

This clonotype was counted only a few times. The rearrangement joins TRBV15 to TRBJ1-2, with D perhaps matching TRBD1 (6 bases). The CDR3 loop spans 15 amino acids. V gave up 4 bases and J gave up 8 bases, with 20 bases separating them. From germline, CDR1 is LNHNV and CDR2 YYDKDF (reference sequence). The CDR3 region is CATSIPRGDGRGYTF. In DNA, the CDR3 is TGTGCCACCAGCATCCCCAGGGGAGACGGTCGAGGCTACACCTTC.

The chain has TRBV19 and TRBJ1-4; TRBD1 is a possible D gene (5 bases). This CDR3 is 14 amino acids long. V was clipped by 3 bases and J by 10 bases, with 15 bases between them. Germline CDR1 LNHDA, CDR2 SQIVND (reference sequence). This CDR3 is CASSMGQRDAKLFF. For the CDR3, the DNA is TGTGCCAGTAGTATGGGGCAGAGGGATGCAAAACTGTTTTTT.

This clonotype showed up just once. At one end the junction does not follow the germline gene, possibly because of a read error. This rearrangement joins TRBV5-1 to TRBJ2-2; 12 nucleotides match TRBD1. Germline V gene lookup returns CDR1 SGHRS and CDR2 YFSETQ. The CDR3 is 18 amino acids. This chain's CDR3 is CASSSSGTGGPSTGELVF. In DNA, the CDR3 is TGCGCCAGCAGCTCCTCCGGGACAGGGGGCCCGAGCACCGGGGAGCTGGTTTTT.

This clonotype was seen a handful of times. The chain is built from TRBV19 and TRBJ1-2, with D possibly being TRBD1 (6 bases). V lost 4 bases to trimming and J lost 6 bases, with 18 bases between them. Germline V gives CDR1 LNHDA, CDR2 SQIVND (reference sequence). The CDR3 extends over 15 amino acids. The CDR3 DNA sequence: TGTGCCAGTAGTACGTCAGGGGCACCGCGGAATGGCTACACCTTC. Encoded protein: CASSTSGAPRNGYTF.

This clonotype is medium-sized (0.01 to 0.1%). The V gene is TRBV10-2, the J gene TRBJ2-1, with D possibly being TRBD2 (5 bases). Germline V gene sequence: CDR1 WSHSY, CDR2 SAAADI. This CDR3 comprises 11 residues. Between the trimmed V and J ends, which lost 7 bases and 12 bases, there was a span of 13 bases. The CDR3 DNA reads TGCGCCAGCACCCATGGAGAGGGGCAGTTCTTC. Amino acids: CASTHGEGQFF.

V and J are TRBV5-1 and TRBJ2-3; 11 nucleotides agree with TRBD2. This CDR3 is 16 amino acids long. The germline V gene has CDR1 SGHRS and CDR2 YFSETQ. V was clipped by 0 bases and J by 3 bases; unmatched bases: 3. CDR3 in amino acids: CASSLVLAGGTDTQYF. The CDR3 DNA follows: TGCGCCAGCAGCTTGGTGCTAGCGGGAGGAACAGATACGCAGTATTTT. The full variable domain, completed using reference TRBV5-1 and TRBJ2-3, is KAGVTQTPRYLIKTRGQQVTLSCSPISGHRSVSWYQQTPGQGLQFLFEYFSETQRNKGNFPGRFSGRQFSNSRSEMNVSTLELGDSALYLCASSLVLAGGTDTQYFGPGTRLTVL.

This chain uses TRBV2 with TRBJ2-5; D perhaps matches TRBD1 (5 bases). Germline loops: CDR1 SNHLY, CDR2 FYNNEI. Trimming shortened V by 6 bases and J by 0 bases, and 14 bases separated the two germline ends. This CDR3 has 15 amino acids. CDR3 bases: TGTGCCAGCAGAGCTCTAAAAGGGGACCAAGAGACCCAGTACTTC. It encodes CASRALKGDQETQYF.

In its sample, this clonotype is medium-sized (0.01 to 0.1%). V is TRBV6-4 and J is TRBJ1-6; the match to TRBD1 covers 7 bases. The CDR3 covers 13 residues. Trimming cost V 8 bases and J 6 bases; bases outside gene matches: 4. Per the germline V gene, CDR1 is MRHNA and CDR2 is SNTAGT. The CDR3 loop reads CASPRDSNSPLHF. CDR3 coding DNA: TGTGCCAGCCCCCGGGACAGTAATTCACCCCTCCACTTT.

V and J are TRBV10-3 and TRBJ1-2, with 7 bases lining up with TRBD1. V shed 6 bases, J shed 0 bases, and the junction held 7 bases outside the gene matches. Germline V gene data show CDR1 as ENHRY and CDR2 as SYGVKD. The CDR3 has 15 amino acids. The CDR3 coding sequence is TGTGCCATCAGCTCCTCAGACAGGGCTAACTATGGCTACACCTTC. Amino acid sequence: CAISSSDRANYGYTF.

This clonotype was recorded at least ten times. This chain joins TRBV2 and TRBJ2-1, with 9 bases identical to TRBD2. CDR3 size: 15 residues. V shed 7 bases, J shed 7 bases, and the junction held 11 bases outside the gene matches. Germline CDR1 SNHLY, CDR2 FYNNEI. The chain's CDR3 is CASKTEAGGLNEQFF. DNA for the CDR3: TGTGCCAGCAAAACGGAAGCGGGAGGACTGAATGAGCAGTTCTTC. Full variable domain (missing parts from reference TRBV2 and TRBJ2-1): EPEVTQTPSHQVTQMGQEVILRCVPISNHLYFYWYRQILGQKVEFLVSFYNNEISEKSEIFDDQFSVERPDGSNFTLKIRSTKLEDSAMYFCASKTEAGGLNEQFFGPGTRLTVL.

The chain links TRBV20-1 to TRBJ2-7; 12 bases are a match to TRBD2. The V gene end was trimmed by 4 bases and the J gene end by 9 bases; junction bases not matched to a gene: 1. The CDR3 totals 11 residues. Germline CDR1 DFQATT, CDR2 SNEGSKA (reference sequence). For the CDR3, the DNA is TGCAGTGCTATACTAGCGGGAGGGCAGTACTTC. Translating gives CSAILAGGQYF.

The chain combines TRBV9 with TRBJ2-5; 7 positions agree with TRBD2. V lost 0 bases and J lost 5; bases outside the gene matches: 10. This CDR3 spans 16 amino acids. CDR1 is SGDLS, CDR2 YYNGEE, per germline. CDR3 residues: CASSVGGGGPLETQYF. For the CDR3, the DNA is TGTGCCAGCAGCGTAGGTGGGGGAGGGCCATTGGAGACCCAGTACTTC.

The chain has TRBV14 and TRBJ2-1, with a weak D call TRBD1 (6 bases). The CDR3 has 17 residues. V was shortened by 4 bases and J by 11 bases, with 27 bases between the two germline ends. CDR1 is SGHDN, CDR2 FVKESK, per germline. The CDR3 DNA reads TGTGCCAGCAGCCCGGTCCGTAAACCTCAGGGGATTAGTCAGCAGTTCTTC. The encoded protein is CASSPVRKPQGISQQFF. Filled out from reference TRBV14 and TRBJ2-1, the complete variable domain reads EAGVTQFPSHSVIEKGQTVTLRCDPISGHDNLYWYRRVMGKEIKFLLHFVKESKQDESGMPNNRFLAERTGGTYSTLKVQPAELEDSGVYFCASSPVRKPQGISQQFFGPGTRLTVL.

CDR3 in DNA: TGTGCCAGTAGTCCCAGTGGCAGCCCTAATGAAAAACTGTTTTTT. Residues: CASSPSGSPNEKLFF. V gene TRBV19 combines with J gene TRBJ1-4, with unresolved D. There are 15 residues in the CDR3. The germline V and J ends were trimmed by 5 bases and 3 bases, with 13 bases remaining between them. Germline V CDR1 and CDR2: LNHDA, SQIVND (reference sequence).

This clonotype has at least ten counts. The rearrangement uses TRBV27 and TRBJ1-1, with D unresolved. V was cut by 3 bases and J by 0 bases, with 8 bases left in between. In germline, CDR1 is MNHEY, CDR2 SMNVEV (reference sequence). This CDR3 has 14 amino acids. The CDR3 DNA reads as TGTGCCAGCAGTTTTCGGGAACTGAACACTGAAGCTTTCTTT. This translates into CASSFRELNTEAFF.

This clonotype showed up many times. The genes are TRBV5-6 and TRBJ1-1; no definite D call. The CDR3 loop spans 14 amino acids. V lost 1 base and J lost 4, with 11 bases in between. Germline V gene sequence: CDR1 SGHDT, CDR2 YYEEEE. The CDR3 region is CASSLIGEATEAFF. The DNA of the CDR3 is TGTGCCAGCAGCTTGATTGGGGAGGCCACTGAAGCTTTCTTT. Filled out from reference TRBV5-6 and TRBJ1-1, the complete variable domain reads DAGVTQSPTHLIKTRGQQVTLRCSPKSGHDTVSWYQQALGQGPQFIFQYYEEEERQRGNFPDRFSGHQFPNYSSELNVNALLLGDSALYLCASSLIGEATEAFFGQGTRLTVV.

V usage is TRBV20-1 and J usage is TRBJ2-1; 10 bases agree with TRBD2. The CDR3 spans 14 residues. The germline V gene has CDR1 DFQATT and CDR2 SNEGSKA (reference sequence). For the CDR3, the DNA is TGCAGCCGAACCGGGACTAGCGATCAACTTGAGCAGTTCTTC. It encodes CSRTGTSDQLEQFF.

V usage is TRBV7-2 and J usage is TRBJ2-5, with 7 bases matching TRBD2. The trim removed 0 bases at V and 2 bases at J, leaving 0 bases unmatched. Germline loops: CDR1 SGHTA, CDR2 FQGNSA. The CDR3 has 14 amino acids. This CDR3 reads CASSLAGGQETQYF. The CDR3 nucleotides are TGTGCCAGCAGCTTAGCGGGAGGGCAAGAGACCCAGTACTTC. Together with reference TRBV7-2 and TRBJ2-5, the CDR3 gives the full variable domain: GAGVSQSPSNKVTEKGKDVELRCDPISGHTALYWYRQSLGQGLEFLIYFQGNSAPDKSGLPSDRFSAERTGGSVSTLTIQRTQQEDSAVYLCASSLAGGQETQYFGPGTRLLVL.

The chain combines TRBV2 with TRBJ2-1; 9 bases match TRBD2. CDR1 and CDR2 from the germline V gene are SNHLY and FYNNEI. V lost 6 bases, J lost 9 bases, and 9 bases stayed unmatched. This CDR3 is built from 14 residues. CDR3 protein: CASRKQISGSEQFF. CDR3 coding DNA: TGTGCCAGCAGAAAACAAATTAGCGGGAGTGAGCAGTTCTTC.

The V call is TRBV7-9, the J call TRBJ1-1, with D uncertain. V was clipped by 3 bases and J by 9 bases, with 14 bases between them. This CDR3 is 13 amino acids long. The V gene's germline CDR1 is SEHNR and CDR2 FQNEAQ (reference sequence). CDR3 sequence: CASSFGRRTKAFF. The CDR3 coding sequence is TGTGCCAGCAGCTTCGGGAGGCGGACTAAAGCTTTCTTT.

The J gene is TRBJ2-3, the V gene TRBV7-3, with 8 bases lining up with TRBD1. The CDR3 totals 19 residues. J gave up 6 bases and V 0 bases, and 17 bases lay outside the gene matches. CDR1 and CDR2 (germline): SGHTA, FQGTGA. CDR3 protein: CASSLTSGASRQGSDTQYF. The CDR3 DNA follows: TGTGCCAGCAGCTTAACGAGTGGGGCTTCGAGACAGGGGTCCGATACGCAGTATTTT.

The chain links TRBV7-6 to TRBJ2-7, with D perhaps TRBD1 or TRBD2 (5 bases each). CDR1 SGHVS and CDR2 FNYEAQ come from the germline V gene. The length of the CDR3 is 15 residues. Trimming took off 2 bases at V and 4 bases at J, with 15 bases between the two ends. The CDR3 sequence is CASSLSGQAAYEQYF. CDR3 coding DNA: TGTGCCAGCAGCTTAAGCGGACAAGCGGCGTACGAGCAGTACTTC.

The chain couples TRBV12-3 or TRBV12-4 to TRBJ2-7; TRBD2 is a possible D gene (6 bases). This CDR3 is built from 14 residues. V shed 3 bases and J shed 6 bases, with 15 bases lying between them. CDR3 region: CASSFPGSFSEQYF. In nucleotides, the CDR3 is TGTGCCAGCAGTTTCCCCGGGAGCTTCTCCGAGCAGTACTTC.